These 18 T cell receptor beta chains came from one sample sequenced in a study of blood T cell repertoires in COVID-19. Generated by immunoSEQ multiplex PCR, the TCRdb table keeps only in-frame clones and is missing some. The repertoire holds around 150,000 clones, with roughly 93% as singletons. The sequenced sample consisted of peripheral blood. All receptors come from a man aged 18 to 35 with acute or convalescent COVID-19.

This clone turned up a few times. The chain joins TRBV7-9 to TRBJ1-2; perhaps TRBD1 as D (5 bases). Per the germline V gene, CDR1 is SEHNR and CDR2 is FQNEAQ (reference sequence). V lost 0 bases, J lost 6 bases, and 17 bases lay in between. The CDR3 runs to 16 residues. The CDR3 protein is CASSLAAGQGIDGYTF. The CDR3 region has the DNA TGTGCCAGCAGCTTAGCGGCCGGGCAGGGTATCGATGGCTACACCTTC.

This chain joins TRBV27 and TRBJ1-5; tentative D call: TRBD1 (5 bases). Looked up from germline, CDR1 is MNHEY and CDR2 is SMNVEV (reference sequence). V lost 3 bases, J lost 5 bases, and 8 bases lay in between. The CDR3 is 13 residues long. This chain's CDR3 is CASSFAGDQPQHF. CDR3 nucleotide sequence: TGTGCCAGCAGTTTCGCGGGGGATCAGCCCCAGCATTTT.

V and J are TRBV18 and TRBJ2-1; TRBD2 agrees at 15 bases. The germline CDR1 and CDR2 sequences are KGHSH and LQKENI. V shed 6 bases, J shed 1 base, and the junction held 7 bases outside the gene matches. This CDR3 is built from 18 residues. CDR3 nucleotide sequence: TGTGCCAGCTCTCCGGGACTAGCGGGAGGCGGGTCCTACAATGAGCAGTTCTTC. It encodes CASSPGLAGGGSYNEQFF.

This clone was seen more than once but under ten times. The chain links TRBV2 to TRBJ1-4, with 10 nucleotides matching TRBD1. CDR3 size: 15 residues. V was pared by 4 bases and J by 3 bases, with 2 bases of the junction left unmatched. Germline assignment: CDR1 SNHLY and CDR2 FYNNEI. The CDR3 is CASSVDRGANEKLFF. In DNA, the CDR3 is TGTGCCAGCAGTGTGGACAGGGGGGCTAATGAAAAACTGTTTTTT. The full variable domain, rest sourced from reference TRBV2 and TRBJ1-4, is EPEVTQTPSHQVTQMGQEVILRCVPISNHLYFYWYRQILGQKVEFLVSFYNNEISEKSEIFDDQFSVERPDGSNFTLKIRSTKLEDSAMYFCASSVDRGANEKLFFGSGTQLSVL.

The chain has TRBV11-2 and TRBJ1-3, with a tentative D call TRBD1 (6 bases). CDR1 is SGHAT, CDR2 FQNNGV, per germline. This CDR3 comprises 16 residues. Trimming cost V 1 base and J 8 bases, with 18 bases left between them. CDR3 nucleotides: TGTGCCAGCAGCTTAGCGGGGGGCCCGGGGAAAGACACCATATATTTT. Its protein is CASSLAGGPGKDTIYF.

The gene calls are TRBV6-5 and TRBJ2-3, with 8 bases identical to TRBD2. CDR1 is MNHEY and CDR2 is SVGAGI in the germline V gene. The CDR3 is 15 amino acids. V trimming: 6 bases; J trimming: 2 bases; junction bases outside the gene matches: 7. In DNA, the CDR3 is TGTGCCAGCAGGATACTAGCGGAGTACACAGATACGCAGTATTTT. Translating gives CASRILAEYTDTQYF.

The genes are TRBV29-1 and TRBJ1-6; 7 bases line up with TRBD1. This CDR3 is 14 amino acids long. CDR1 SQVTM and CDR2 ANQGSEA come from the germline V gene. V lost 4 bases and J lost 14; bases outside the gene matches: 14. The CDR3 reads CSVALGTDRMTLHF. The DNA for the CDR3 is TGCAGCGTTGCCCTCGGGACAGATAGGATGACCCTCCACTTT. Based on the CDR3 plus reference TRBV29-1 and TRBJ1-6, the full variable domain is SAVISQKPSRDICQRGTSLTIQCQVDSQVTMMFWYRQQPGQSLTLIATANQGSEATYESGFVIDKFPISRPNLTFSTLTVSNMSPEDSSIYLCSVALGTDRMTLHFGNGTRLTVT.

The rearrangement joins TRBV5-1 to TRBJ1-1; 7 nucleotides line up with TRBD1. The germline CDR1 and CDR2 sequences are SGHRS and YFSETQ. The V gene end was trimmed by 5 bases and the J gene end by 0 bases; junction bases not matched to a gene: 10. The CDR3 sequence is 16 residues long. The CDR3 nucleotides are TGCGCCAGCAGGTTCCTGACAGGGAATATGAACACTGAAGCTTTCTTT. Protein product: CASRFLTGNMNTEAFF. Together with reference TRBV5-1 and TRBJ1-1, the CDR3 gives the full variable domain: KAGVTQTPRYLIKTRGQQVTLSCSPISGHRSVSWYQQTPGQGLQFLFEYFSETQRNKGNFPGRFSGRQFSNSRSEMNVSTLELGDSALYLCASRFLTGNMNTEAFFGQGTRLTVV.

This chain links TRBV30 with TRBJ1-4; D is ambiguous. The length of the CDR3 is 15 residues. The germline CDR1 and CDR2 sequences are GTSNPN and SVGIG (reference sequence). Trimming stripped 0 bases from V and 5 bases from J, with 13 bases between. The CDR3 is CAWSVWSGLNEKLFF. The CDR3 nucleotides are TGTGCCTGGAGTGTTTGGAGCGGTCTGAATGAAAAACTGTTTTTT. The full variable domain, rest sourced from reference TRBV30 and TRBJ1-4, is SQTIHQWPATLVQPVGSPLSLECTVEGTSNPNLYWYRQAAGRGLQLLFYSVGIGQISSEVPQNLSASRPQDRQFILSSKKLLLSDSGFYLCAWSVWSGLNEKLFFGSGTQLSVL.

The chain combines TRBV19 with TRBJ2-2; 7 nucleotides line up with TRBD1. Germline trimming cut 6 bases from V and 5 bases from J; bases unmatched to any gene: 3. CDR1 and CDR2 from the germline V gene are LNHDA and SQIVND (reference sequence). The CDR3 loop spans 13 amino acids. The CDR3 is CASRGGGTGELFF. DNA for the CDR3: TGTGCCAGTAGAGGGGGCGGGACCGGGGAGCTGTTTTTT.

The genes are TRBV6-5 and TRBJ2-7; 11 bases align to TRBD2. This CDR3 contains 14 residues. Looked up from germline, CDR1 is MNHEY and CDR2 is SVGAGI. Trimming removed 5 bases from V and 7 bases from J; junction bases left unmatched: 7. For the CDR3, the DNA is TGTGCCAGCAGTCCCCTAGCGGGGGGAAAGGAGCAGTACTTC. Protein product: CASSPLAGGKEQYF.

This clone was detected once. V usage is TRBV6-6 and J usage is TRBJ2-1; a weak D match, TRBD1 (6 bases). The germline V and J ends were trimmed by 7 bases and 5 bases, with 12 bases remaining between them. The CDR3 runs 13 residues. Germline CDR1 MNHNY, CDR2 SVGAGI (reference sequence). CDR3 region: CASTLPGDNEQFF. The CDR3 DNA is TGTGCCAGCACCCTCCCAGGGGACAATGAGCAGTTCTTC.

The chain employs TRBV6-2 or TRBV6-3 and TRBJ1-1; 7 bases are a match to TRBD1. Germline trimming cut 5 bases from V and 6 bases from J; bases unmatched to any gene: 12. The CDR3 consists of 15 residues. Germline CDR1 reads MNHEY; CDR2 reads SVGEGT. The chain's CDR3 is CASSDHRQGIAEAFF. Written as DNA, the CDR3 is TGTGCCAGCAGTGACCATCGACAGGGAATCGCTGAAGCTTTCTTT.

The V gene is TRBV7-8, the J gene TRBJ1-5; a weak D match, TRBD1 (5 bases). Trimming removed 8 bases from V and 5 bases from J, with 19 bases in between. Germline V gene sequence: CDR1 SGHVS, CDR2 FQNEAQ. The CDR3 is 15 residues long. This CDR3 is CASDSRQSIDQPQHF. The CDR3 region has the DNA TGTGCCAGCGACTCGCGACAGTCGATCGATCAGCCCCAGCATTTT.

In its sample, this clone was seen many times. This chain connects TRBV5-1 to TRBJ2-1; 10 bases match TRBD2. The CDR3 is 17 amino acids. The germline gives CDR1 SGHRS, CDR2 YFSETQ. V lost 0 bases, J lost 4 bases, and 7 bases stayed unmatched. The CDR3 loop is CASSLGVAGGLYNEQFF. CDR3 bases: TGCGCCAGCAGCTTGGGTGTAGCGGGGGGACTTTACAATGAGCAGTTCTTC.

The chain joins TRBV9 to TRBJ2-5; a possible D gene is TRBD2 (8 bases). The CDR3 length is 18 residues. Trimming left V 1 base short and J 0 bases short, with 19 bases between. Germline V lookup: CDR1 SGDLS, CDR2 YYNGEE. In DNA, the CDR3 is TGTGCCAGCAGCGTATCGGGAGGGGGCACCTATAACCAAGAGACCCAGTACTTC. Its protein is CASSVSGGGTYNQETQYF.

The J gene is TRBJ1-1, the V gene TRBV10-3; maybe TRBD1 (6 bases). CDR1 is ENHRY, CDR2 SYGVKD, per germline. V was trimmed by 0 bases and J by 1 base, leaving 15 bases between them. The CDR3 sequence is 17 residues long. The CDR3 here is CAISESYRASKNTEAFF. CDR3 nucleotide sequence: TGTGCCATCAGTGAGTCCTACAGGGCCTCGAAGAACACTGAAGCTTTCTTT.

This sequence joins TRBV10-1 and TRBJ1-1; D gene ambiguous. Trimming shortened V by 6 bases and J by 1 base, and 9 bases separated the two germline ends. Germline V gene data show CDR1 as WNHNN and CDR2 as SYGVQD (reference sequence). The CDR3 loop spans 13 amino acids. The CDR3 bases are TGCGCCAGCAGGGATACAGAGAACACTGAAGCTTTCTTT. It encodes CASRDTENTEAFF.